This record concerns one T cell receptor (beta chain) sequence. No antigen is known for it. 60 Vbeta and 13 Jbeta primers were used in PCR. As processed by the authors: Unique TCR beta chains numbered around 75 million in a later analysis, with about 11 million shared. Libraries were prepared by immunoSEQ multiplex PCR; TCRdb keeps only in-frame clonotypes and omits some of them. From that table come the V and J calls and clone size; the DNA was used to work out D and trimming. The sample comprises 90,000 to 110,000 clones, 69% of which are singletons, and 5% to 7% rests with the top ten. The data originate from a study of cytomegalovirus exposure and HLA in healthy donors. Germline CDR1 is LGHNA and CDR2 is YNFKEQ. The CDR3 sequence is 17 residues long. V was shortened by 0 bases and J by 0 bases, with 12 bases between the two germline ends. Regarding the study as a whole: In a later analysis, at a false discovery rate of 0.05, about 16,000 TCR beta sequences matched HLA alleles. As immune exposure information, only CMV serostatus was available. Later analysis reportedly placed an Asian-associated ancestry cluster below the approximately 680-donor mean in N-insertions.

Sequencing was performed on PBMCs. The source of this sequence is a woman aged 70 to 79 in good health and CMV-seropositive. V is TRBV4-2 and J is TRBJ1-3; D gene ambiguous. The CDR3 coding sequence is TGTGCCAGCAGCCAAGATTGGCAGAGGATCTCTGGAAACACCATATATTTT. Translation gives CASSQDWQRISGNTIYF.